Listed below are T cell receptor beta chains from one sample, sequenced in a study of blood T cell repertoires in COVID-19. Produced via immunoSEQ multiplex PCR; TCRdb's table is partial and in-frame only. Of about 260,000 clones in the sample, over 80% are singletons; the top ten hold about 0.95%. The material sequenced was PBMCs or T cells enriched from blood (not recorded which). These receptors all come from a man in his fifties who had been exposed to COVID-19. Each CDR3 is given with its conserved first and last residue.

v_call	j_call	cdr3_aa
TRBV10-3	TRBJ1-5	CAISGGGPQHF
TRBV18	TRBJ1-5	CASSPAGTGAGQPQHF
TRBV5-1	TRBJ1-4	CASSPQGIFEKLFF
TRBV28	TRBJ1-5	CASSLRWGGGNQPQHF
TRBV7-9	TRBJ2-5	CASSPLAGGLRETQYF
TRBV7-9	TRBJ1-1	CASSLVGQGYPTEAFF
TRBV5-4	TRBJ1-1	CASSQDRGQLTEAFF
TRBV28	TRBJ1-5	CASSPDRKDQPQHF
TRBV21-1	TRBJ1-1	CASVPDRVNTEAFF
TRBV7-9	TRBJ1-2	CASSLGGGSNHGYTF
TRBV28	TRBJ1-5	CASSTRNTGEPQHF
TRBV5-1	TRBJ1-2	CASRSGTGIYGYTF
TRBV7-9	TRBJ1-2	CASRSPGTTYGYTF
TRBV7-2	TRBJ2-1	CASSFMGEGRNEQFF
TRBV13	TRBJ2-4	CASSLSQGNIQYF
TRBV7-9	TRBJ1-1	CASSLTGHTYEAFF
TRBV19	TRBJ1-2	CASSMTDNYGYTF
TRBV10-3	TRBJ1-4	CAISDQGRGGELFF
TRBV10-3	TRBJ2-1	CATDRGLSYNEQFF
TRBV28	TRBJ1-5	CASRFRVSNQPQHF
TRBV4-1	TRBJ2-5	CASSQTGGVMKTQYF
TRBV30	TRBJ1-1	CAWSYSENTEAFF
TRBV28	TRBJ2-5	CASLYQGRGETQYF
TRBV18	TRBJ2-2	CASSPRQGFGELFF
TRBV5-6	TRBJ2-6	CASSQLPGANVLTF
TRBV11-3	TRBJ2-1	CASSLLARLGNNEQFF
TRBV18	TRBJ1-5	CASSRSTPNSNQPQHF
TRBV18	TRBJ1-2	CASSPLQNNGYTF
TRBV7-9	TRBJ1-3	CASSLARQLSSGNTIYF
TRBV28	TRBJ1-2	CASRLNYGYTF
TRBV3-1/TRBV3-2	TRBJ2-3	CASSQGTTKQYF
TRBV6-5	TRBJ1-6	CASSQDIYNSPLHF
TRBV29-1	TRBJ1-2	CSVEGRQGMGGYTF
TRBV7-2	TRBJ2-3	CASSLAMTGGRADTQYF
TRBV3-1/TRBV3-2	TRBJ2-1	CASSHGLAGVWDEQFF
TRBV18	TRBJ2-1	CASSPPGSGRTYEQFF
TRBV5-1	TRBJ2-1	CASSAGRGSSYNEQFF
TRBV10-3	TRBJ2-1	CATLDSAGTLSYNEQFF
TRBV27	TRBJ1-6	CASSLGGNSPLHF
TRBV19	TRBJ2-1	CASSGSGYNEQFF
TRBV18	TRBJ2-5	CASSSGQQETQYF
TRBV5-6	TRBJ1-2	CASSLSVTDVYGYTF
TRBV7-9	TRBJ1-6	CASSSTGWTSPLHF
TRBV24-1	TRBJ1-1	CATSDSGMGAFF
TRBV5-1	TRBJ1-1	CASSLRSELEAFF
TRBV7-2	TRBJ2-5	CASSDTSGGQETQYF
TRBV7-8	TRBJ1-3	CASSEWTSGNTIYF
TRBV4-1	TRBJ2-1	CASSQAGENNEQFF
TRBV5-1	TRBJ1-1	CASSPGQYTEAFF
TRBV19	TRBJ1-5	CASSLLTQGYNQPQHF
TRBV5-4	TRBJ2-3	CASSLGLAGTDTQYF
TRBV7-6	TRBJ2-7	CASSQYYEQYF
TRBV18	TRBJ2-1	CASSPDRVVHEQFF
TRBV28	TRBJ1-2	CASSFPQGASGYTF
TRBV20-1	TRBJ1-5	CSASRRAQPQHF
TRBV2	TRBJ1-1	CASSTLRGGTEAFF
TRBV28	TRBJ1-4	CASSLSRTGDEKLFF